The source of this T cell receptor (beta chain) is a study of blood T cell repertoires in COVID-19. Study-level information: The study drew acute and convalescent COVID-19 samples from the United States, Italy and Spain.

Sequenced by immunoSEQ multiplex PCR; TCRdb stores in-frame clones only, minus some. Of about 210,000 clones in the sample, 86% are singletons; the top ten hold about 0.81%. Germline V CDR1 and CDR2: LNHDA, SQIVND (reference sequence). V lost 6 bases, J lost 3 bases, and 7 bases stayed unmatched. The CDR3 totals 14 residues. The rearrangement links TRBV19 to TRBJ1-1; the match to TRBD1 covers 7 bases. Sequencing was carried out using peripheral blood. This TCR came from a woman in her 70s with acute or convalescent COVID-19. The CDR3 bases are TGTGCCAGTAGACGGACAGGTGGGGACACTGAAGCTTTCTTT. This codes for CASRRTGGDTEAFF.